Listed below are T cell receptor beta chains from one sample, sequenced in a study of T-cell memory formation after mild COVID-19. TCRdb used MiXCR to reprocess the 5' RACE reads, holding one entry per CDR3 protein. The table has about 560,000 distinct CDR3 sequences, about a fifth seen once. The sequenced material came from PBMCs or a T cell subset sorted from them (not recorded which). The receptors originated from an adult woman who had mild COVID-19 (a few samples of this study predate the infection). Cell type and time point are not known. Both conserved end residues are part of each CDR3. The D gene is left open where the match is weak. Some rows mark clone size as missing; the rest say once, few, many or name a class of expanded clone.

V gene	J gene	clone size	D gene	CDR3 DNA	CDR3 protein
TRBV15	TRBJ1-2	-	-	TGTGCCACCAGCCTTACCGGGACTTTGGTTGACTATGGCTACACCTTC	CATSLTGTLVDYGYTF
TRBV7-3	TRBJ2-1	few	TRBD1	TGTGCCAGCAGCTCCACGGGACAGGGTTACAATGAGCAGTTCTTC	CASSSTGQGYNEQFF
TRBV7-3	TRBJ2-5	-	-	TGTGCCAGCAGCCCAGGGGCCGGAAGCCAGACCCAGTACTTC	CASSPGAGSQTQYF
TRBV7-6	TRBJ2-7	many	-	TGTGCCAGCAGCTCCGCCCAGCATTCCTACGAGCAGTACTTC	CASSSAQHSYEQYF
TRBV24-1	TRBJ1-3	-	-	TGTGCCACCAGCAGCGCCGTGGGGGCTGGAAACACCATATATTTT	CATSSAVGAGNTIYF
TRBV29-1	TRBJ2-1	-	-	TGCAGCGTTGGAAAACCCTCCTACAATGAGCAGTTCTTC	CSVGKPSYNEQFF
TRBV7-2	TRBJ2-3	few	TRBD1	TGTGCCAGCAGCCACCCGGGACAGGGCTACACAGATACGCAGTATTTT	CASSHPGQGYTDTQYF
TRBV7-2	TRBJ1-5	few	-	TGTGCCAGCAGCCCTCTTGGACCGTATCAGCCCCAGCATTTT	CASSPLGPYQPQHF
TRBV28	TRBJ2-7	-	TRBD1	TGTGCCAGCAGTCTTACAGGGGGAGCCTACGAGCAGTACTTC	CASSLTGGAYEQYF
TRBV7-2	TRBJ2-1	-	-	TGTGCCAGCAGCTTCGTGAGCTCCTACAATGAGCAGTTCTTC	CASSFVSSYNEQFF
TRBV6-2/TRBV6-3	TRBJ2-3	-	-	TGTGCCAGCAGTTACTCGAGTTTTGGACTTTCTACAGATACGCAGTATTTT	CASSYSSFGLSTDTQYF
TRBV7-9	TRBJ1-5	few	TRBD1	TGTGCCAGCAGCCCCGAGGGGGCTTCGGGGCAGCCCCAGCATTTT	CASSPEGASGQPQHF
TRBV10-2	TRBJ2-1	-	-	TGCGCCAGCAGTGATAGGGGGGGCAATGAGCAGTTCTTC	CASSDRGGNEQFF
TRBV7-9	TRBJ2-6	-	-	TGTGCCAGCAGCTCCTTGGACAGCGACTCTGGGGCCAACGTCCTGACTTTC	CASSSLDSDSGANVLTF
TRBV4-2	TRBJ2-3	-	TRBD2	TGTGCCAGCAGCCAAGATCGGGCTAGCGGGGGCACAGATACGCAGTATTTT	CASSQDRASGGTDTQYF
TRBV7-8	TRBJ2-1	few	-	TGTGCCAGCAGCAAAGTAGGGCCGGCAGGGTGGAATGAGCAGTTCTTC	CASSKVGPAGWNEQFF
TRBV6-6	TRBJ2-7	-	TRBD1	TGTGCCAGCACTGACAGGGGGTTCTCCTACGAGCAGTACTTC	CASTDRGFSYEQYF
TRBV18	TRBJ2-7	-	-	TGTGCCAGCTCACCCCTGGGGGCGGGTTCCTACGAGCAGTACTTC	CASSPLGAGSYEQYF
TRBV6-2/TRBV6-3	TRBJ1-5	many	-	TGTGCCAGCAGCCCGCGGAGTAGCAATCAGCCCCAGCATTTT	CASSPRSSNQPQHF
TRBV12-3/TRBV12-4	TRBJ2-2	many	TRBD2	TGTGCCAGCAGTTCCTTAGCGGGGGGATTGTCCGGGGAGCTGTTTTTT	CASSSLAGGLSGELFF